One TCR beta chain is described in this entry. Its specificity is not known. This sample is drawn from a study of graft-versus-host responses after intestinal transplantation. Study context: Recipients underwent multivisceral, liver-intestinal, or isolated intestinal transplants. All recipients got anti-thymocyte globulin induction, then tacrolimus and steroids for approximately three years. Findings and limits, study-wide: Patients with graft-donor T cell macrochimerism had high graft-versus-host to host-versus-graft clonal ratios in allografts. GvH clones turned up in recipient marrow; some had shown up first in ileum or blood.

Some clones are missing from TCRdb's copy, which holds only in-frame ones; the method was immunoSEQ multiplex PCR. Among roughly 73,000 clones listed, about nine tenths were seen once. This clonotype was obtained from a human donor who was the organ donor for an intestinal transplant. This specimen consisted of unstimulated CD8+ T cells sorted from spleen or lymph node cells, obtained before transplant.

In DNA, the CDR3 is TGTGCCTGGAGTGTAGGGACAGGTCCCAGCTACGAGCAGTACTTC. This codes for CAWSVGTGPSYEQYF. V is TRBV30 and J is TRBJ2-7; 8 bases map to TRBD1. This CDR3 is 15 amino acids long. The germline V gene has CDR1 GTSNPN and CDR2 SVGIG (reference sequence). The J segment lost 3 bases and the V segment lost 0 bases, leaving 7 bases of the junction unmatched. Variable domain in full (rest from reference TRBV30 and TRBJ2-7): SQTIHQWPATLVQPVGSPLSLECTVEGTSNPNLYWYRQAAGRGLQLLFYSVGIGQISSEVPQNLSASRPQDRQFILSSKKLLLSDSGFYLCAWSVGTGPSYEQYFGPGTRLTVT.